One sample yielded the 8 T cell receptor beta chains listed below, sequenced in a study of cytomegalovirus exposure and HLA in healthy donors. Primers: 60 Vbeta forward and 13 Jbeta reverse. The assay was immunoSEQ multiplex PCR, and TCRdb's table has in-frame clones only and misses some. The repertoire holds 210,000 or so clones, with roughly 91% as singletons. Material for sequencing was PBMCs. These receptors originate from a woman aged 18-29 years in good health and CMV-seronegative.

The genes are TRBV29-1 and TRBJ2-7; TRBD2 agrees at 15 bases. The V and J ends lost 7 bases and 7 bases, in that order; junction bases with no gene match: 5. CDR1 and CDR2 (germline): SQVTM, ANQGSEA. The CDR3 sequence is 13 residues long. The CDR3 nucleotides are TGCAGCGCCAGGACTAGCGGGAGGGAGGAGCAGTACTTC. This sequence encodes CSARTSGREEQYF.

This clone turned up a few times. The chain links TRBV2 to TRBJ2-7; TRBD1 is a possible D gene (5 bases). Germline V CDR1 and CDR2: SNHLY, FYNNEI. Trimming left V 4 bases short and J 2 bases short, with 9 bases between. This CDR3 has 13 amino acids. The CDR3 spells CASSGIGAYEQYF. For the CDR3, the DNA is TGTGCCAGCAGTGGAATAGGGGCCTACGAGCAGTACTTC.

The chain uses TRBV19 and TRBJ2-3, with 13 positions matching TRBD2. The CDR3 sequence is 17 residues long. Germline V lookup: CDR1 LNHDA, CDR2 SQIVND (reference sequence). The V and J ends lost 6 bases and 5 bases, in that order; junction bases with no gene match: 11. This CDR3 is CASRELAGGPRGDTQYF. CDR3 DNA: TGTGCCAGTAGGGAACTAGCGGGAGGGCCCAGGGGAGATACGCAGTATTTT.

V usage is TRBV19 and J usage is TRBJ1-5, with D unclear. CDR1 and CDR2 from the germline V gene are LNHDA and SQIVND (reference sequence). The V end lost 7 bases, the J end lost 1 base, and 17 bases lay between the germline ends. There are 16 residues in the CDR3. The CDR3 nucleotides are TGTGCCAGTACCAAAGTTGGAGGCCTCAGCAATCAGCCCCAGCATTTT. Its translation is CASTKVGGLSNQPQHF.

This chain joins TRBV7-8 and TRBJ1-4, with TRBD1 as a possible D gene (6 bases). This CDR3 has 15 amino acids. Germline V gene data show CDR1 as SGHVS and CDR2 as FQNEAQ. Trimming pared 3 bases from V and 4 bases from J, leaving 12 bases between. Here the CDR3 reads CASSLWDINNEKLFF. The CDR3, as DNA: TGTGCCAGCAGCTTGTGGGACATAAATAATGAAAAACTGTTTTTT.

CDR3 region: CASSSVGSAANYGYTF. CDR3 nucleotide sequence: TGTGCCAGCAGTTCTGTCGGGTCGGCGGCTAACTATGGCTACACCTTC. V is TRBV6-5 and J is TRBJ1-2; D is undetermined. The V and J ends lost 4 bases and 0 bases respectively, with 15 bases between them. The CDR3 consists of 16 residues. CDR1 and CDR2 from the germline V gene are MNHEY and SVGAGI.

The rearrangement uses TRBV10-3 and TRBJ2-5, with 10 bases identical to TRBD1. This CDR3 is 13 amino acids long. The ends lost 7 bases at V and 4 bases at J; junction bases unmatched: 3. Per the germline V gene, CDR1 is ENHRY and CDR2 is SYGVKD. This chain's CDR3 is CAINRDRGETQYF. The CDR3 DNA follows: TGTGCCATCAACAGGGACAGGGGAGAGACCCAGTACTTC.

The CDR3 is CASSPLSSGGAYYEQYF. Written as DNA, the CDR3 is TGTGCCAGCAGTCCCCTCTCTAGCGGGGGGGCCTATTACGAGCAGTACTTC. The rearrangement joins TRBV27 to TRBJ2-7; TRBD2 aligns across 12 bases. The CDR3 contains 17 residues. Germline loops: CDR1 MNHEY, CDR2 SMNVEV (reference sequence). Losses at the gene ends were 5 bases for V and 4 bases for J; bases not matched to a gene: 12.